A single sample is the source of the 11 T cell receptor beta chains below, sequenced in a study of blood T cell repertoires in COVID-19. Produced via immunoSEQ multiplex PCR; TCRdb's table is partial and in-frame only. The top ten hold around 19% of the sample, which has some 85,000 clones, roughly 76% seen once. The material sequenced was peripheral blood. Every receptor here comes from a woman older than 75 with active or convalescent COVID-19.

This clone was detected ten times or more. V and J are TRBV19 and TRBJ2-1; D call uncertain. Germline lookup yields CDR1 LNHDA and CDR2 SQIVND (reference sequence). The CDR3 length is 16 residues. Trimming shortened V by 3 bases and J by 1 base, and 13 bases separated the two germline ends. The CDR3 DNA reads as TGTGCCAGTAGTATCGCAGCGTCTGAATCCTACAATGAGCAGTTCTTC. Residues: CASSIAASESYNEQFF.

CDR3 loop: CASSSTVGYTF. The CDR3 bases are TGTGCCAGCAGCTCCACAGTGGGCTACACCTTC. V usage is TRBV7-2 and J usage is TRBJ1-2; unclear D gene. The CDR3 totals 11 residues. Trimming took off 4 bases at V and 8 bases at J, with 8 bases between the two ends. Germline assignment: CDR1 SGHTA and CDR2 FQGNSA.

This clone was picked up a small number of times. The chain employs TRBV28 and TRBJ2-7; 8 nucleotides agree with TRBD2. The CDR3 runs to 13 residues. The junction had 10 bases not matched to a gene; V was cut back by 10 bases and J by 5 bases. The germline V gene encodes CDR1 MDHEN and CDR2 SYDVKM. The CDR3 protein is CATSSGGGDEQYF. CDR3 in DNA: TGTGCCACCTCCTCGGGAGGGGGAGACGAGCAGTACTTC.

The V and J genes are TRBV7-8 and TRBJ1-5, with 8 bases identical to TRBD1. The CDR3 totals 16 residues. The J segment lost 3 bases and the V segment lost 4 bases, leaving 8 bases of the junction unmatched. The germline gives CDR1 SGHVS, CDR2 FQNEAQ. The chain's CDR3 is CASSSRTGPFNQPQHF. CDR3 bases: TGTGCCAGCAGCTCGAGGACAGGGCCATTCAATCAGCCCCAGCATTTT.

This sequence joins TRBV10-3 and TRBJ2-3; 8 nucleotides match TRBD2. Germline values: CDR1 ENHRY, CDR2 SYGVKD. CDR3 size: 13 residues. V lost 11 bases, J lost 0 bases, and 4 bases stayed unmatched. CDR3 amino acids: CAASGGSTDTQYF. In DNA form, the CDR3 reads TGTGCCGCGAGCGGGGGCAGCACAGATACGCAGTATTTT.

The chain employs TRBV11-2 and TRBJ2-3; 7 bases are shared with TRBD1. Germline V gene sequence: CDR1 SGHAT, CDR2 FQNNGV. The CDR3 is made up of 14 amino acids. Losses at the gene ends were 2 bases for V and 4 bases for J; bases not matched to a gene: 3. Here the CDR3 reads CASSLSTGADTQYF. In DNA, the CDR3 is TGTGCCAGCAGCTTATCCACAGGGGCAGATACGCAGTATTTT.

The V and J genes are TRBV19 and TRBJ1-1; D perhaps matches TRBD1 (6 bases). Germline values: CDR1 LNHDA, CDR2 SQIVND (reference sequence). Trimming removed 9 bases at V and 0 bases at J, with 14 bases between. The CDR3 loop spans 14 amino acids. The CDR3 region has the DNA TGTGCCAGCAAAGACAGGTTGATGAACACTGAAGCTTTCTTT. This gives the protein CASKDRLMNTEAFF.

This clone was counted a few times. The chain links TRBV18 to TRBJ1-1; D not resolved. V lost 3 bases and J lost 6, with 8 bases in between. CDR3 size: 12 residues. The germline gives CDR1 KGHSH, CDR2 LQKENI. The CDR3 loop reads CASSPGGAEAFF. The CDR3, as DNA: TGTGCCAGCTCACCTGGCGGGGCTGAAGCTTTCTTT.

V gene TRBV7-2 combines with J gene TRBJ2-2; D not resolved. The germline gives CDR1 SGHTA, CDR2 FQGNSA. The CDR3 has 13 residues. V lost 3 bases and J 8 bases, leaving 10 bases between the germline ends. This CDR3 is CASSFSQEGELFF. The CDR3 nucleotides are TGTGCCAGCAGCTTCTCCCAGGAAGGGGAGCTGTTTTTT.

This clone has only a few counts. The J gene is TRBJ2-3, the V gene TRBV30, with D possibly matching TRBD2 (6 bases). CDR3 length equals 12 residues. CDR1 and CDR2 (germline): GTSNPN, SVGIG (reference sequence). Between the trimmed V and J ends, which lost 5 bases and 1 base, there was a span of 7 bases. CDR3 bases: TGTGCCTGGGAGCGGGGCACAGATACGCAGTATTTT. It is translated as CAWERGTDTQYF.

The J gene is TRBJ2-7, the V gene TRBV4-3; tentatively, D is TRBD1 (6 bases). This CDR3 contains 15 residues. V was trimmed by 2 bases and J by 5 bases, leaving 16 bases between them. The germline V gene has CDR1 LGHNA and CDR2 YSLEER. The chain's CDR3 is CASSQRWTVDDEQYF. CDR3 nucleotides: TGCGCCAGCAGCCAACGATGGACAGTTGACGACGAGCAGTACTTC.